The present T cell receptor beta chain was sequenced within a study of regulatory dendritic cells for organ transplantation. Points on this clone: Its specificity is unknown.

The data were produced by immunoSEQ multiplex PCR, yet TCRdb's version contains in-frame clones alone and is incomplete. The sample lists roughly 23,000 clones, over 75% occurring once. Sorted T cells were CFSE-labeled and cultured less than 6 days with allogeneic regulatory or mature dendritic cells at 1:10. The receptor comes from a human donor in good health. Sequencing used naive CD4+ T cells from blood cultured with dendritic cells. Subset reported: CD45RA+ naive T cells.

CDR3 residues: CASSIEQGAPSTQYF. For the CDR3, the DNA is TGTGCCAGTAGTATTGAACAGGGGGCGCCGAGTACGCAGTATTTT. V gene TRBV19 combines with J gene TRBJ2-3; 9 positions agree with TRBD1. The CDR3 length is 15 residues. Germline V CDR1 and CDR2: LNHDA, SQIVND (reference sequence). With V trimmed by 3 bases and J by 8 bases, 9 bases remained unmatched.